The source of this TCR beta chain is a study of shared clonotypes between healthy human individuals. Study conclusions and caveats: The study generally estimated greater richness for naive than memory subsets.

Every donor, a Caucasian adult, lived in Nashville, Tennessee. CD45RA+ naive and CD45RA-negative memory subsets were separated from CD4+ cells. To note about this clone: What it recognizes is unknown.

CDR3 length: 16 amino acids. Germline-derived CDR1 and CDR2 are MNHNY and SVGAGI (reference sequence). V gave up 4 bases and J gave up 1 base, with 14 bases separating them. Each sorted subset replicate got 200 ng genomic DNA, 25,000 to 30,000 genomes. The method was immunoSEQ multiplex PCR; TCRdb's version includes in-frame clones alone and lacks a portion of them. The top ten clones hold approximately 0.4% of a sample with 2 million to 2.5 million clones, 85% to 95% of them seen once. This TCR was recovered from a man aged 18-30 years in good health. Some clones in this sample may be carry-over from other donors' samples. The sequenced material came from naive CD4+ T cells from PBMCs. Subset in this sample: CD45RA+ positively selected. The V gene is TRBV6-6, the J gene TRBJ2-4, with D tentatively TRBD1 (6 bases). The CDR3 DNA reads TGTGCCAGCAGTTTTATGGGGGCGAGTGCCAAAAACATTCAGTACTTC. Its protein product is CASSFMGASAKNIQYF.